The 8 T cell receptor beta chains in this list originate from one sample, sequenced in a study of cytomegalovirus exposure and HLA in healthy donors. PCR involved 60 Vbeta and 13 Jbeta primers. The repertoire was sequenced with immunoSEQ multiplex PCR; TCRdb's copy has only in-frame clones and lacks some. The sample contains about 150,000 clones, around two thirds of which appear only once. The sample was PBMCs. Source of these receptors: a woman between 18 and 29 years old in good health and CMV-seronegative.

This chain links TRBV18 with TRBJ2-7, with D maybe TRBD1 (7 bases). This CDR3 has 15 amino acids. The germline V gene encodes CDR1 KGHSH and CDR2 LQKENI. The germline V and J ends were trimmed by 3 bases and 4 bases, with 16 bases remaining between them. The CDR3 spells CASSPGTVGGYEQYV. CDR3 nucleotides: TGTGCCAGCTCACCGGGGACAGTAGGGGGGTACGAGCAGTACGTC.

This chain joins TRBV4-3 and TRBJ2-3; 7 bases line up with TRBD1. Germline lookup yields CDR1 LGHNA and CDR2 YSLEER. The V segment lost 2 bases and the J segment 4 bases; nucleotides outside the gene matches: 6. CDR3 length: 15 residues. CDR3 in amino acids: CASSQTGTEPDTQYF. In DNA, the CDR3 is TGCGCCAGCAGCCAAACCGGGACAGAGCCAGATACGCAGTATTTT.

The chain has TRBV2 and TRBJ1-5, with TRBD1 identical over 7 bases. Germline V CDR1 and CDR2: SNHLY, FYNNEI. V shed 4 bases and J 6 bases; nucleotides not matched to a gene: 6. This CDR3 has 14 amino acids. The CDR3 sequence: CASSATGVSQPQHF. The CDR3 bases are TGTGCCAGCAGTGCCACAGGGGTGAGTCAGCCCCAGCATTTT.

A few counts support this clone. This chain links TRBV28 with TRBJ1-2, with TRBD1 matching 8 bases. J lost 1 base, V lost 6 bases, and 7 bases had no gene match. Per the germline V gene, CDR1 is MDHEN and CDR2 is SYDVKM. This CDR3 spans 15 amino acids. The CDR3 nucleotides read TGTGCCAGCAGCCTCGGGACAGGCTATAACTATGGCTACACCTTC. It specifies CASSLGTGYNYGYTF.

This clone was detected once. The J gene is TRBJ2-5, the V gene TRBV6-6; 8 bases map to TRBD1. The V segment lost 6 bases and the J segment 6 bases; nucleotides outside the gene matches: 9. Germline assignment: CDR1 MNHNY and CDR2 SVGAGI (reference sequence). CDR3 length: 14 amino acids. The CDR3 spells CASRDRESGKTQYF. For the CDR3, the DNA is TGTGCCAGCAGGGACAGGGAATCTGGGAAGACCCAGTACTTC.

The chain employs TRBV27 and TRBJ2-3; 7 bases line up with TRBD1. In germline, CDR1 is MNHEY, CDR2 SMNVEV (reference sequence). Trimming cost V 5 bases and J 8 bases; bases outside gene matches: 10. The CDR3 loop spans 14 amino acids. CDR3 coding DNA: TGTGCCAGCAGTATGGACAGGATGGTCGGTACGCAGTATTTT. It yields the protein CASSMDRMVGTQYF.

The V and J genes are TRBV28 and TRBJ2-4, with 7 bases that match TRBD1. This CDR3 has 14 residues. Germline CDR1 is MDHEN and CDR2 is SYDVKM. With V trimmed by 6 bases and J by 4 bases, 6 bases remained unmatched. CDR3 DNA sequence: TGTGCCAGCAGGGAGACAGGGTCAAAAAACATTCAGTACTTC. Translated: CASRETGSKNIQYF. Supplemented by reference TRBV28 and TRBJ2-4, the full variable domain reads DVKVTQSSRYLVKRTGEKVFLECVQDMDHENMFWYRQDPGLGLRLIYFSYDVKMKEKGDIPEGYSVSREKKERFSLILESASTNQTSMYLCASRETGSKNIQYFGAGTRLSVL.

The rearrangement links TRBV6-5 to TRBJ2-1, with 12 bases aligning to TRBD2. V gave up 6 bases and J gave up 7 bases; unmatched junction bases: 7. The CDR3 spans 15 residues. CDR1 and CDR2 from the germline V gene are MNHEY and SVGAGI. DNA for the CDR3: TGTGCCAGCAGCTCCACTAGCGGGGGGACTAATGAGCAGTTCTTC. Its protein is CASSSTSGGTNEQFF.